Listed below are T cell receptor beta chains from one sample, sequenced in a study of regulatory T cells in long-lasting Graves disease. TCRdb passed the multiplex PCR reads through MiXCR, listing each CDR3 protein once. The sample lists 400,000 to 500,000 distinct CDR3 sequences; roughly 21% were seen once. The specimen comprised peripheral blood mononuclear cells (PBMCs), sampled when the disease was refractory, from a patient treated with antithyroid drugs. All receptors derive from a female donor with Graves disease. CDR3s include the opening cysteine and the closing phenylalanine or tryptophan. The D gene is left open where the match is weak. A clone size is listed for some rows: how often the clone was seen (once, few, many), or a class if it is expanded.

D: .; J: TRBJ1-2; V: TRBV10-3; size: .; CDR3: CAISESSAYGYTF; DNA: TGTGCCATCAGTGAGTCGTCAGCCTATGGCTACACCTTC
D: .; J: TRBJ2-2; V: TRBV15; size: .; CDR3: CATSRDQARTGELFF; DNA: TGTGCCACCAGCAGAGATCAAGCGAGGACCGGGGAGCTGTTTTTT
D: .; J: TRBJ2-5; V: TRBV15; size: .; CDR3: CATSWDLGRQETQYF; DNA: TGTGCCACCAGCTGGGACTTGGGACGACAAGAGACCCAGTACTTC
D: TRBD1; J: TRBJ1-4; V: TRBV5-1; size: .; CDR3: CASSIPTGATDEKLFF; DNA: TGCGCCAGCAGCATCCCGACAGGGGCGACTGACGAAAAACTGTTTTTT
D: TRBD2; J: TRBJ2-5; V: TRBV4-1; size: .; CDR3: CASSQDWLAGVGQETQYF; DNA: TGCGCCAGCAGCCAAGATTGGCTAGCGGGAGTGGGCCAAGAGACCCAGTACTTC
D: .; J: TRBJ1-6; V: TRBV12-3/TRBV12-4; size: many; CDR3: CASSLGGRSPLHF; DNA: TGTGCCAGCAGTTTAGGGGGGAGGTCACCCCTCCACTTT
D: .; J: TRBJ1-1; V: TRBV20-1; size: many; CDR3: CSARDPAGF; DNA: TGCAGTGCTAGAGATCCGGCAGGCTTC
D: TRBD2; J: TRBJ2-1; V: TRBV5-1; size: .; CDR3: CASSLEAGAAYNEQFF; DNA: TGCGCCAGCAGCTTGGAAGCGGGAGCAGCCTACAATGAGCAGTTCTTC
D: TRBD1; J: TRBJ1-2; V: TRBV28; size: many; CDR3: CASSLNPTGSYGYTF; DNA: TGTGCCAGCAGTCTTAATCCGACAGGGAGTTATGGCTACACCTTC
D: TRBD1; J: TRBJ1-1; V: TRBV28; size: .; CDR3: CASSSYRDSPNTEAFF; DNA: TGTGCCAGCAGTTCCTACAGGGACAGCCCCAACACTGAAGCTTTCTTT
D: .; J: TRBJ1-5; V: TRBV6-8; size: many; CDR3: CASSLFFRTFSNQPQHF; DNA: TGTGCCAGCAGTTTGTTCTTCCGGACCTTTAGCAATCAGCCCCAGCATTTT
D: .; J: TRBJ2-3; V: TRBV7-3; size: once; CDR3: CASSQRGGDGTDTQYF; DNA: TGTGCCAGCAGCCAAAGGGGGGGAGATGGCACAGATACGCAGTATTTT
D: TRBD1; J: TRBJ1-6; V: TRBV3-1; size: many; CDR3: CASSQDRPSGQSNSPLHF; DNA: TGTGCCAGCAGCCAAGATCGTCCCTCGGGACAGTCTAATTCACCCCTCCACTTT
D: TRBD1; J: TRBJ1-6; V: TRBV6-1; size: few; CDR3: CASSRILQGRSSYNSPLHF; DNA: TGTGCCAGCAGTCGAATACTACAGGGGAGGAGCTCCTATAATTCACCCCTCCACTTT
D: .; J: TRBJ2-5; V: TRBV20-1; size: .; CDR3: CSPTRGPKETQYF; DNA: TGCAGTCCTACGCGGGGACCAAAAGAGACCCAGTACTTC
D: TRBD2; J: TRBJ2-7; V: TRBV27; size: .; CDR3: CASSEKGTTTYEQYF; DNA: TGTGCCAGCAGTGAGAAAGGGACTACAACCTACGAGCAGTACTTC
D: .; J: TRBJ1-1; V: TRBV7-6; size: .; CDR3: CASSFGLNTGAFF; DNA: TGTGCCAGCAGCTTCGGCCTGAACACTGGAGCTTTCTTT
D: .; J: TRBJ1-2; V: TRBV20-1; size: many; CDR3: CSARDGRVYGYTF; DNA: TGCAGTGCTAGAGATGGCAGGGTCTATGGCTACACCTTC
D: TRBD1; J: TRBJ1-6; V: TRBV9; size: .; CDR3: CASSPGTGENSPLHF; DNA: TGTGCCAGCAGCCCCGGGACAGGGGAAAATTCACCCCTCCACTTT
D: .; J: TRBJ1-6; V: TRBV18; size: once; CDR3: CASSQGVYNSPLHF; DNA: TGTGCCAGCTCCCAGGGAGTCTATAATTCACCCCTCCACTTT
D: .; J: TRBJ2-5; V: TRBV28; size: many; CDR3: CASSFHHTETQYF; DNA: TGTGCCAGCAGTTTTCATCATACGGAGACCCAGTACTTC
D: .; J: TRBJ1-3; V: TRBV28; size: many; CDR3: CASSMPPDSSGNTIYF; DNA: TGTGCCAGCAGTATGCCCCCGGATAGCTCTGGAAACACCATATATTTT
D: .; J: TRBJ1-1; V: TRBV19; size: .; CDR3: CASSIAAGVNTEAFF; DNA: TGTGCCAGTAGTATCGCCGCAGGGGTGAACACTGAAGCTTTCTTT
D: .; J: TRBJ2-7; V: TRBV7-2; size: .; CDR3: CASSLGAAIGVYEQYF; DNA: TGTGCCAGCAGCTTAGGGGCCGCGATCGGGGTCTACGAGCAGTACTTC
D: TRBD2; J: TRBJ2-1; V: TRBV2; size: .; CDR3: CASRGTTSGRGNEQFF; DNA: TGTGCCAGCAGGGGGACGACTAGCGGGAGGGGCAATGAGCAGTTCTTC
D: .; J: TRBJ2-2; V: TRBV28; size: many; CDR3: CASSLPDGDQHWNTGELFF; DNA: TGTGCCAGCAGTTTACCGGACGGGGACCAGCACTGGAACACCGGGGAGCTGTTTTTT
D: .; J: TRBJ2-3; V: TRBV10-3; size: few; CDR3: CAISEPASSTDTQYF; DNA: TGTGCCATCAGTGAGCCGGCTTCTAGCACAGATACGCAGTATTTT
D: TRBD2; J: TRBJ2-7; V: TRBV28; size: many; CDR3: CASSLVAGGPYEQYF; DNA: TGTGCCAGCAGTTTAGTTGCGGGAGGGCCCTACGAGCAGTACTTC
D: TRBD1; J: TRBJ1-1; V: TRBV2; size: .; CDR3: CASRDRGRNTEAFF; DNA: TGTGCCAGCAGGGACAGGGGTCGGAACACTGAAGCTTTCTTT
D: .; J: TRBJ2-5; V: TRBV7-9; size: .; CDR3: CASSKTASQETQYF; DNA: TGTGCCAGCAGCAAGACAGCCTCACAAGAGACCCAGTACTTC
D: TRBD1; J: TRBJ2-7; V: TRBV6-1; size: .; CDR3: CASLPGQYSSYEQYF; DNA: TGTGCCAGTCTTCCGGGACAGTACTCTTCCTACGAGCAGTACTTC
D: .; J: TRBJ2-5; V: TRBV7-2; size: .; CDR3: CASSFGRAGGETQYF; DNA: TGTGCCAGCAGCTTCGGACGGGCGGGCGGGGAGACCCAGTACTTC
D: .; J: TRBJ1-1; V: TRBV4-1; size: .; CDR3: CASSQEGLDMNTEAFF; DNA: TGCGCCAGCAGCCAAGAGGGACTCGACATGAACACTGAAGCTTTCTTT
D: .; J: TRBJ2-5; V: TRBV2; size: many; CDR3: CASTGTEQETQYF; DNA: TGTGCCAGCACCGGGACGGAACAAGAGACCCAGTACTTC
D: .; J: TRBJ1-2; V: TRBV28; size: many; CDR3: CASSRTDYGYTF; DNA: TGTGCCAGCAGTAGGACAGACTATGGCTACACCTTC
D: .; J: TRBJ2-2; V: TRBV27; size: many; CDR3: CASSLWGGGELFF; DNA: TGTGCCAGCAGTTTATGGGGCGGCGGGGAGCTGTTTTTT
D: TRBD2; J: TRBJ2-1; V: TRBV18; size: .; CDR3: CASSRGLAGVTLNEQFF; DNA: TGTGCCAGCTCAAGAGGACTAGCGGGAGTTACGTTAAATGAGCAGTTCTTC